Described below is a single T cell receptor beta chain sequence and its context. Its target is not known. Looked up from germline, CDR1 is MDHEN and CDR2 is SYDVKM. The CDR3 length is 13 residues. Trimming left V 6 bases short and J 7 bases short, with 16 bases between. The source of the sample is a study of cytomegalovirus exposure and HLA in healthy donors. Looking at the study overall: The approximately 110 validation repertoires, a later analysis reported, used the same platform as the 600 to 700 first-cohort repertoires.

Measured with immunoSEQ multiplex PCR; TCRdb has only the in-frame clones, and not every one. Of about 72,000 clones listed, roughly 92% are singletons. Findings of the study overall: Under in vitro conditions, a few CMV-associated chains were confirmed as specific for CMV antigens. Some TCR beta chains (approximately 180 of them) were listed as cytomegalovirus-associated.

The receptor was isolated from a woman aged 18 to 35 in good health and CMV-seronegative. V gene TRBV28 combines with J gene TRBJ2-7, with a possible D match to TRBD1 (6 bases). What was sequenced was PBMCs. The CDR3 protein is CASSLQGSGEQYF. CDR3 bases: TGTGCCAGCAGCCTACAGGGCTCGGGAGAGCAGTACTTC.